The source of this T cell receptor (beta chain) is a study of blood T cell repertoires in COVID-19. V lost 1 base, J lost 5 bases, and 2 bases stayed unmatched. This CDR3 region has 14 residues. Germline V CDR1 and CDR2: SGHAT, FQNNGV. Per the original methods: The assay estimated nucleated cells by amplifying reference gene primers. Data came from immunoSEQ multiplex PCR; TCRdb stores just in-frame clones and leaves some out. That table furnishes V, J and clone size, whereas the DNA furnished D and trimming. The repertoire holds approximately 100,000 clones, 91% seen once, with about 1% in the top ten.

The chain uses TRBV11-2 and TRBJ1-2; TRBD1 matches 9 bases. Sample: peripheral blood. The clonotype originates from a man aged 55 to 70 with acute or convalescent COVID-19. The CDR3 DNA is TGTGCCAGCAGCTTAGGGACAGGGGATTATGGCTACACCTTC. This codes for CASSLGTGDYGYTF.